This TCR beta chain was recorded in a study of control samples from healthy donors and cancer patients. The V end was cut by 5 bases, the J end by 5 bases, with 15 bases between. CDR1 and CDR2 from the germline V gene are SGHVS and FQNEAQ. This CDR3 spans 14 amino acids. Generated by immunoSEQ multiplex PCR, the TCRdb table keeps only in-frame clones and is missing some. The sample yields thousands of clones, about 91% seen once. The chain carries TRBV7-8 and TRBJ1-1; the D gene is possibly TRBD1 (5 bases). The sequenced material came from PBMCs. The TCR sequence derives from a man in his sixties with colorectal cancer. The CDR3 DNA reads TGTGCCAGCAGCATCAACGAGGGGTGGACTGAAGCTTTCTTT. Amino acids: CASSINEGWTEAFF.